The source of this T cell receptor (beta chain) is a study of T cell responses to AZD1222 COVID-19 vaccine. General study points: Reportedly, close to half of spike-specific TCRs are directed against unmutated variant regions. White British people made up most donors, females outnumbered males, and clonal diversity was possibly underestimated.

Germline V gene data show CDR1 as SGHTA and CDR2 as FQGTGA. Trimming took off 0 bases at V and 3 bases at J, with 11 bases between the two ends. The CDR3 loop spans 15 amino acids. As concerns this clone: The antigen is undetermined.

The table came from immunoSEQ multiplex PCR; TCRdb's copy has only in-frame clones and leaves some out. The sample yields fewer than 150,000 clones, more than 85% seen once. This sample comprised peripheral blood, obtained on day 0 of AZD1222 vaccination. The clonotype comes from an adult in good health. The chain employs TRBV7-3 and TRBJ1-2; D perhaps matches TRBD1 (6 bases). In DNA form, the CDR3 reads TGTGCCAGCAGCTTAACCCACGGACAGTACTATGGCTACACCTTC. Translation gives CASSLTHGQYYGYTF.